This T cell receptor beta chain is drawn from a study of Graves' ophthalmopathy and Graves' hyperthyroidism. Study summary: The stable label applied to hyperthyroidism with no ophthalmopathy within 18 months of follow-up. Notes on the study in general: Blood also held most thyroid clonotypes expanded above 0.001 frequency.

The CDR3 spans 15 residues. The J segment lost 5 bases and the V segment lost 4 bases, leaving 10 bases of the junction unmatched. Germline V gene data show CDR1 as SGHKS and CDR2 as YYEKEE (reference sequence). Other autoimmune diseases, uncontrolled infections, pregnancy or lactation led to the exclusion of patients. Each diagnosis was determined on the basis of clinical symptoms, serum thyroxine, TRAb, thyroid ultrasound and orbital computed tomography. This clonotype has at least ten counts. The antigen is unknown. Beta-chain TCR CDR3 regions were amplified from RNA transcripts. After a first-round RT-PCR with HTBI primers, a second-round multiplex PCR was run. TCRdb reprocessed the multiplex PCR reads via MiXCR and lists one record per CDR3 protein. The repertoire consists of over a million distinct CDR3 sequences, with approximately 35% occurring once and the leading ten covering roughly 10%.

The V gene is TRBV5-5, the J gene TRBJ2-5; 8 bases are a match to TRBD1. The sample taken for sequencing was peripheral blood or thyroid tissue (not recorded which). This sequence originates from an adult man with Graves' hyperthyroidism. CDR3 in DNA: TGTGCCAGCAGCCGACCTGGACAGGGCGGCGAGACCCAGTACTTC. It codes for CASSRPGQGGETQYF.